This T cell receptor beta chain appears in the sequencing data of a study of T cell repertoires in ileal Crohn's disease. Study-wide findings and caveats: Mucosal expansions were suggested to be mainly CD8 T cells. Every patient over 26.8% clonality showed endoscopic recurrence. Clonal expansions were more frequent in active smokers than non-smokers at surgery.

TCRdb's copy holds only in-frame clones and misses some; the assay was immunoSEQ multiplex PCR. Altogether approximately 6,900 clones are present, approximately 79% being singletons, with the ten largest covering about 9.3%. This clone was counted between two and nine times. Its antigen remains unknown. The source is an adult with Crohn's disease. The specimen sequenced was ileal tissue.

For the CDR3, the DNA is TGCGCCAGCAGCTTGGACGGGAGAGGGGAGCTGTTTTTT. Protein: CASSLDGRGELFF. The V gene is TRBV5-1, the J gene TRBJ2-2; possibly TRBD2 for D (6 bases). The CDR3 has 13 amino acids. The V end was cut by 0 bases, the J end by 8 bases, with 8 bases between. Germline CDR1 is SGHRS and CDR2 is YFSETQ.